This is a list of T cell receptor beta chains from one sample in a study of blood T cell repertoires in COVID-19. Profiled with immunoSEQ multiplex PCR; TCRdb holds only in-frame clones, not every one. The profile shows fewer than 140,000 clones, 70% to 80% of them singletons. The material sequenced was peripheral blood. These receptors were taken from a human donor with acute or convalescent COVID-19. The donor label of this sample is uncertain. Both conserved end residues are part of each CDR3. The order of the fields is CDR3 DNA, CDR3 protein, V gene, J gene, clone size, D gene. A D gene is named only where the DNA matches it firmly. Clone size is not always given. Where it is, it says once, few, many or a class for expanded clones.

DNA: TGCGCCAGCAGAAACTCCCCGAGGGAGACCCAGTACTTC
CDR3: CASRNSPRETQYF
V: TRBV5-1
J: TRBJ2-5
size: NA
D: NA

DNA: TGTGCCAGCAGCCACCTAAGTGTGAACACTGAAGCTTTCTTT
CDR3: CASSHLSVNTEAFF
V: TRBV14
J: TRBJ1-1
size: NA
D: NA

DNA: TGTGCCAGCAGTGAAATTGGGACAGGGGATGAAAAACTGTTTTTT
CDR3: CASSEIGTGDEKLFF
V: TRBV2
J: TRBJ1-4
size: NA
D: TRBD1

DNA: TGTGCCAGCACCGCCGCCGGGAGTGGGAATTCACCCCTCCACTTT
CDR3: CASTAAGSGNSPLHF
V: TRBV28
J: TRBJ1-6
size: NA
D: NA

DNA: TGTGCCAGCAGTTCCCCAGGCTTGACACGCTACAATGAGCAGTTCTTC
CDR3: CASSSPGLTRYNEQFF
V: TRBV28
J: TRBJ2-1
size: NA
D: NA

DNA: TGTGCCAGCACCGTGTTAGTATCAGAGACCCAGTACTTC
CDR3: CASTVLVSETQYF
V: TRBV12-3/TRBV12-4
J: TRBJ2-5
size: NA
D: NA

DNA: TGTGCCACCAGTGACCAGGGACAGGCAGCCGAGCAGTACTTC
CDR3: CATSDQGQAAEQYF
V: TRBV24-1
J: TRBJ2-7
size: NA
D: TRBD1

DNA: TGTGCCAGTAGTATTGAACAGGATAGGAGCAATCAGCCCCAGCATTTT
CDR3: CASSIEQDRSNQPQHF
V: TRBV19
J: TRBJ1-5
size: NA
D: NA

DNA: TGTGCCAGCAGTCCAACTAGGCGTAGGAACACTGAAGCTTTCTTT
CDR3: CASSPTRRRNTEAFF
V: TRBV28
J: TRBJ1-1
size: few
D: NA

DNA: TGTGCCAGCAGCGTAGGGGAGTCCGGCCGCTCACCCCTCCACTTT
CDR3: CASSVGESGRSPLHF
V: TRBV9
J: TRBJ1-6
size: NA
D: NA

DNA: TGTGCCAGCTCATGGGACAGGCGATCCTCTGGAAACACCATATATTTT
CDR3: CASSWDRRSSGNTIYF
V: TRBV18
J: TRBJ1-3
size: few
D: TRBD1

DNA: TGTGCCATCATCGGGACAGAGTATAGCAATCAGCCCCAGCATTTT
CDR3: CAIIGTEYSNQPQHF
V: TRBV10-3
J: TRBJ1-5
size: NA
D: TRBD1

DNA: TGTGCCAGCAGCGATAGGGGTGGGACAGGGAATTCACCCCTCCACTTT
CDR3: CASSDRGGTGNSPLHF
V: TRBV27
J: TRBJ1-6
size: once
D: TRBD1

DNA: TGCGCCAGCAGCCAAGACAGGGTTAACAATTCACCCCTCCACTTT
CDR3: CASSQDRVNNSPLHF
V: TRBV4-1
J: TRBJ1-6
size: NA
D: NA

DNA: TGTGCCAGCAGGCGGGATGACAGTTTTAGCAATCAGCCCCAGCATTTT
CDR3: CASRRDDSFSNQPQHF
V: TRBV2
J: TRBJ1-5
size: NA
D: NA

DNA: TGTGCCAGCACCACGCGGGGGGGGAACTATGGCTACACCTTC
CDR3: CASTTRGGNYGYTF
V: TRBV27
J: TRBJ1-2
size: NA
D: NA

DNA: TGTGCCAGCAGTTTATCGAGCGGGACGTTCAGCACAGATACGCAGTATTTT
CDR3: CASSLSSGTFSTDTQYF
V: TRBV27
J: TRBJ2-3
size: NA
D: TRBD2

DNA: TGTGCCAGCAGCGGACAGGGGGCTGAGTACACTGAAGCTTTCTTT
CDR3: CASSGQGAEYTEAFF
V: TRBV9
J: TRBJ1-1
size: NA
D: TRBD1

DNA: TGTGCCAGCAGTTGGGGGGGGACCTACGAGCAGTACTTC
CDR3: CASSWGGTYEQYF
V: TRBV6-5
J: TRBJ2-7
size: NA
D: TRBD2

DNA: TGTGCCAGCAGCAACGTGGGGGGTGTGTCCTACGAGCAGTACTTC
CDR3: CASSNVGGVSYEQYF
V: TRBV13
J: TRBJ2-7
size: NA
D: NA

DNA: TGTGCCAGCAGCGCGCGACTTTACGTAGATACGCAGTATTTT
CDR3: CASSARLYVDTQYF
V: TRBV7-2
J: TRBJ2-3
size: NA
D: NA

DNA: TGTGCCAGTAGTATACGGACAGGGGGCGGGTCGCGTTCACCCCTCCACTTT
CDR3: CASSIRTGGGSRSPLHF
V: TRBV19
J: TRBJ1-6
size: NA
D: TRBD1

DNA: TGTGCCAGCAGTTTCGCCCTGACAGGGAGCAACTATGGCTACACCTTC
CDR3: CASSFALTGSNYGYTF
V: TRBV6-5
J: TRBJ1-2
size: NA
D: TRBD1

DNA: TGCAGCGTGAAAACCGGGACAACCTACACTGAAGCTTTCTTT
CDR3: CSVKTGTTYTEAFF
V: TRBV29-1
J: TRBJ1-1
size: NA
D: NA

DNA: TGCGCCAGCAGCCAGGGGACTATCCCGGCCGGGGAGCTGTTTTTT
CDR3: CASSQGTIPAGELFF
V: TRBV5-1
J: TRBJ2-2
size: NA
D: NA

DNA: TGTGCCAGCAGTGACTACCGGACAGAAGATCAGCCCCAGCATTTT
CDR3: CASSDYRTEDQPQHF
V: TRBV6-4
J: TRBJ1-5
size: NA
D: NA

DNA: TGTGCCAGCAGTGGAGGGGGTCGGAGCACTGAAGCTTTCTTT
CDR3: CASSGGGRSTEAFF
V: TRBV2
J: TRBJ1-1
size: NA
D: NA

DNA: TGTGCCAGCACAGACAGGGTCCGAGGCACTGAAGCTTTCTTT
CDR3: CASTDRVRGTEAFF
V: TRBV7-9
J: TRBJ1-1
size: NA
D: TRBD1

DNA: TGTGCCAGCAGTGAAAGGTTAGGGCAGGGCTATAATTCACCCCTCCACTTT
CDR3: CASSERLGQGYNSPLHF
V: TRBV6-1
J: TRBJ1-6
size: NA
D: NA

DNA: TGTGCCAGCAGCCAAGATCCCTACTACCAGCGGGGGACCTACTCCTACAATGAGCAGTTCTTC
CDR3: CASSQDPYYQRGTYSYNEQFF
V: TRBV4-2
J: TRBJ2-1
size: NA
D: TRBD2

DNA: TGTGCCAGCAGCTTAACGGCAGGGGGTAATTCACCCCTCCACTTT
CDR3: CASSLTAGGNSPLHF
V: TRBV7-3
J: TRBJ1-6
size: once
D: TRBD1

DNA: TGTGCCAGCTCGCGAGGACTAGCGGGGTCGGATACGCAGTATTTT
CDR3: CASSRGLAGSDTQYF
V: TRBV18
J: TRBJ2-3
size: NA
D: TRBD2

DNA: TGCGCCAGCAGCTTGGGGGCAGGGCCCTACGAGCAGTACTTC
CDR3: CASSLGAGPYEQYF
V: TRBV5-1
J: TRBJ2-7
size: NA
D: NA

DNA: TGCAGTGCTACGGGGGAAGAGACCCAGTACTTC
CDR3: CSATGEETQYF
V: TRBV20-1
J: TRBJ2-5
size: NA
D: NA

DNA: TGTGCCACCAGTGACCAAGCCAACAGGGGGCGGCCCACAGATACGCAGTATTTT
CDR3: CATSDQANRGRPTDTQYF
V: TRBV24-1
J: TRBJ2-3
size: NA
D: TRBD1

DNA: TGTGCCAGCAGCCTAACTAGCGGGGGGGCAGATACGCAGTATTTT
CDR3: CASSLTSGGADTQYF
V: TRBV6-6
J: TRBJ2-3
size: NA
D: TRBD2

DNA: TGTGCCAGCTCCCCCGGACTAGCGGGGACCTACGAGCAGTACTTC
CDR3: CASSPGLAGTYEQYF
V: TRBV18
J: TRBJ2-7
size: NA
D: TRBD2

DNA: TGTGCCAGCAGCTTGGTAACAGGGGTCGGGGAGCTGTTTTTT
CDR3: CASSLVTGVGELFF
V: TRBV7-9
J: TRBJ2-2
size: NA
D: TRBD1

DNA: TGTGCCAGCAGCCAGGGGACAGGGGCCAGGTATGGCTACACCTTC
CDR3: CASSQGTGARYGYTF
V: TRBV3-1/TRBV3-2
J: TRBJ1-2
size: NA
D: TRBD1

DNA: TGTGCCAGCAGTTCAAGAAGACAGGGGAACTATGGCTACACCTTC
CDR3: CASSSRRQGNYGYTF
V: TRBV28
J: TRBJ1-2
size: NA
D: TRBD1

DNA: TGTGCCAGCAGTTTGGGGACTAGCGGGAAGCGGGAGCTGTTTTTT
CDR3: CASSLGTSGKRELFF
V: TRBV28
J: TRBJ2-2
size: NA
D: TRBD2

DNA: TGTGCCAGCAGCAGGGCGGGACAGCCCCAGCATTTT
CDR3: CASSRAGQPQHF
V: TRBV27
J: TRBJ1-5
size: NA
D: NA

DNA: TGTGCCAGCAGTTTGCCGGAGAGCAATCAGCCCCAGCATTTT
CDR3: CASSLPESNQPQHF
V: TRBV28
J: TRBJ1-5
size: few
D: NA